Listed below are T cell receptor beta chains from one sample, sequenced in a study of cytomegalovirus exposure and HLA in healthy donors. The method was immunoSEQ multiplex PCR; TCRdb's version includes in-frame clones alone and lacks a portion of them. The repertoire holds around 160,000 clones, with more than 65% as singletons. Sequences were obtained from PBMCs. These receptors came from a man between 18 and 29 years old in good health and CMV-seropositive. CDR3s leave out the opening cysteine and the closing phenylalanine or tryptophan. Each record gives: D gene, CDR3 length, clone size, V gene, CDR3 protein. D genes are given only for firm matches. Size is omitted from some rows. Given values are once, few, many or a class for expanded clones.

-,12,-,TRBV11-2,ASSLEGVLGEAF
TRBD1,13,-,TRBV28,ASSNGQGVAYEQY
-,11,-,TRBV27,ASSPQGSQPQH
-,11,-,TRBV9,ASSLQAYNEQF
TRBD1,15,-,TRBV11-2,ASSLGRQGLGEYEQY
TRBD1,16,-,TRBV5-6,ASSFGPDRDLVDYGYT
-,12,-,TRBV19,ASSRQDPGNEQY
TRBD1,13,once,TRBV4-1,ASSQEKGAAGELF
TRBD1,13,-,TRBV7-2,ASSLATGSYYEQY
-,13,-,TRBV2,ASSETPGGPYEQY
-,13,-,TRBV19,ASTTRGFKVTEAF
-,13,-,TRBV28,ASSPTGTYTDTQY
TRBD1,12,-,TRBV30,AWKGQGTVHGYT
TRBD2,15,few,TRBV9,ASSHNPPSGREETQY
-,12,-,TRBV9,ASSVVPGRAEAF
-,11,-,TRBV19,ASNSRSNTEAF
-,11,-,TRBV6-5,ASSSTGNTEAF
TRBD1,10,-,TRBV7-6,ASSWTGETQY
-,14,-,TRBV14,ASSQVGGQGTTGQY
-,14,-,TRBV23-1,ASSLSPRTDCYGYT
TRBD2,16,-,TRBV4-3,ASSQALAGGPSSYEQY
-,11,-,TRBV6-1,ASSRTISYGYT
-,14,-,TRBV29-1,SVIFFSYGTFGELF
-,12,-,TRBV11-2,ASSLVRNTGELF
TRBD2,14,-,TRBV5-8,ASSLISGTSRNEQF
-,12,-,TRBV11-2,ASSYQVLSGELF
-,14,-,TRBV27,ASSSTSGSGSYEQY
-,15,many,TRBV4-1,ASSLREGDLEDYGYT
-,11,-,TRBV27,ASKRTETYEQY
-,11,-,TRBV4-2,ASSHPGNNEQF
TRBD1,12,-,TRBV5-4,ASRITGARGEAF
-,11,-,TRBV15,ATTTGINQPQH
TRBD2,13,-,TRBV5-6,ASSLLGWGGGGQY
TRBD1,12,-,TRBV6-1,ASSSGQASYEQY
-,11,-,TRBV7-9,ASSPTGNYEQY
TRBD2,14,-,TRBV19,ASSINLREVAGELF
-,12,-,TRBV28,ASSPYGRNYGYT
TRBD1,15,-,TRBV10-3,AISGGTGTGSQETQY
-,12,-,TRBV5-1,ASTDVSGGSPLH
TRBD1,12,few,TRBV25-1,ASSEHDREEKLF
TRBD2,13,-,TRBV19,ASSSSGGSSYEQY
TRBD1,14,-,TRBV27,ASSLGVETGRYEQY
-,12,-,TRBV6-5,ASSYVNGGREAF
-,9,-,TRBV19,ASTSSAEAF
-,11,-,TRBV29-1,SVEEVSGNTIY
-,14,once,TRBV18,ASSPGKGVSAYEQY
TRBD1,11,-,TRBV5-4,ASSTDRGAGYT
-,11,few,TRBV21-1,ASSKTGFPEAF